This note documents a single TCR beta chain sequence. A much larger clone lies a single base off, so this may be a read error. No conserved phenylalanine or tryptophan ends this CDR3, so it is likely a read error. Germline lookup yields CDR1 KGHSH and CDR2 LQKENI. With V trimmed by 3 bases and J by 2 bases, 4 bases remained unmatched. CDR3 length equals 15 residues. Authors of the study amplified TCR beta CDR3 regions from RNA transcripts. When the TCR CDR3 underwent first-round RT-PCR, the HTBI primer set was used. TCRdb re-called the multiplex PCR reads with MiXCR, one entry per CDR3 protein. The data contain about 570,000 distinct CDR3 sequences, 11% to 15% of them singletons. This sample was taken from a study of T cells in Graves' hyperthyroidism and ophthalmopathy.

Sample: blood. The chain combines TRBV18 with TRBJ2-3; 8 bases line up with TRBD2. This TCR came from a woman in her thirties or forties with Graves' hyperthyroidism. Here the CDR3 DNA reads TGTGCCAGCTCACCTCCGGGGGGGCTCACAGATACGCAGTATCTT. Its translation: CASSPPGGLTDTQYL.